Sequencing of this T cell receptor (beta chain) was carried out in a study of vaccination and CD4 T cells after COVID-19. Details on this clonotype: Antigen unknown.

The treatment denotes: roughly nine-day PBMC culture with coronavirus spike peptide pools or control peptides (ViraFEST assay). Sequencing of the DNA from cultured CD4+ T cells was carried out with the Oncomine TCR Beta short-read assay. MiXCR, run by TCRdb on the PCR reads, gives a single entry per CDR3 protein. The sample yields approximately 12,000 distinct CDR3 sequences, approximately 60% seen once. The length of the CDR3 is 15 residues. Germline V gene sequence: CDR1 MNHEY, CDR2 SVGEGT. Trimming took 7 bases from V and 0 from J; bases not matched to a gene: 8. Study observations and caveats: The great majority, 304 of 307 vaccine-specific clones, proved spike mono-reactive in convalescent patients.

This TCR was recovered from a human donor who had recovered from COVID-19. Sample: CD4+ T cells from blood, cultured in vitro. V usage is TRBV6-2 or TRBV6-3 and J usage is TRBJ1-2; TRBD1 matches at 7 bases. The CDR3 sequence is CASKSQGPTNYGYTF. Here the CDR3 DNA reads TGTGCCAGCAAGTCACAGGGGCCAACTAACTATGGCTACACCTTC.